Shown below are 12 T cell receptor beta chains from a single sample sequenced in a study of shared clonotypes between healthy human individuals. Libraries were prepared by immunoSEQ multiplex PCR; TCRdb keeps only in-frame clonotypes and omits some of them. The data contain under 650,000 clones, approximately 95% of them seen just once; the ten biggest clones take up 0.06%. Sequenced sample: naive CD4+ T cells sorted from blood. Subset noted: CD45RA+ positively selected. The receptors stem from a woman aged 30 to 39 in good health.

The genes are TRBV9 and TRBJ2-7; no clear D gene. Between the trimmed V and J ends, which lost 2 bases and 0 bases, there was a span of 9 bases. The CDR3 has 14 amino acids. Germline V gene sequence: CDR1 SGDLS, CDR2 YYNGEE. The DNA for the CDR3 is TGTGCCAGCAGCGTTATTCCGGGCTCCTACGAGCAGTACTTC. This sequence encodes CASSVIPGSYEQYF.

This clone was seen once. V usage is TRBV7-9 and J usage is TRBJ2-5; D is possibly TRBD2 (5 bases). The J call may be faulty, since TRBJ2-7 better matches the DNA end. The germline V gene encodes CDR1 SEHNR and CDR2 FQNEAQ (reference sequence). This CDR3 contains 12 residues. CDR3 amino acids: CASSPEGNEQYF. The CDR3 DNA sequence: TGTGCCAGCAGCCCCGAGGGAAACGAGCAGTACTTC.

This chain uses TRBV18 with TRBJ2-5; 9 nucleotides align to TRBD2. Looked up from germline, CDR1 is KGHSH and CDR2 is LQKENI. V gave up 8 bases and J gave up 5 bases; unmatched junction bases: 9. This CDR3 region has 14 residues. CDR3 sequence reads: CASSSASGIETQYF. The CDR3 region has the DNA TGTGCCAGCAGTTCGGCTAGCGGGATTGAGACCCAGTACTTC.

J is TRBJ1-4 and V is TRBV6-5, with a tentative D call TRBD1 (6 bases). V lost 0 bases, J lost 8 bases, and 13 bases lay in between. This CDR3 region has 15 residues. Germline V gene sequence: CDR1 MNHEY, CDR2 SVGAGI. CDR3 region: CASSYSNRVAEKLFF. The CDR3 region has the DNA TGTGCCAGCAGTTACTCAAACAGGGTGGCCGAAAAACTGTTTTTT.

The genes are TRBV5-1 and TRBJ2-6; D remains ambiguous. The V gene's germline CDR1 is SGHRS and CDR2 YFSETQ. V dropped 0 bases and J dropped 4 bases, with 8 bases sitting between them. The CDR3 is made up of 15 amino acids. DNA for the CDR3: TGCGCCAGCAGCTTGGACAGTTACGGGGCCAACGTCCTGACTTTC. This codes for CASSLDSYGANVLTF. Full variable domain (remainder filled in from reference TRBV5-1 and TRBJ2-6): KAGVTQTPRYLIKTRGQQVTLSCSPISGHRSVSWYQQTPGQGLQFLFEYFSETQRNKGNFPGRFSGRQFSNSRSEMNVSTLELGDSALYLCASSLDSYGANVLTFGAGSRLTVL.

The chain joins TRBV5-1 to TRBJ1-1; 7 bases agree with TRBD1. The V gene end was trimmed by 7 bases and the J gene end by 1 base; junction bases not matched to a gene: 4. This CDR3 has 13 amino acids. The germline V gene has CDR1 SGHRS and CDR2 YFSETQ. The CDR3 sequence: CASLRQGNTEAFF. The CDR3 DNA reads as TGCGCCAGCCTAAGACAGGGGAACACTGAAGCTTTCTTT.

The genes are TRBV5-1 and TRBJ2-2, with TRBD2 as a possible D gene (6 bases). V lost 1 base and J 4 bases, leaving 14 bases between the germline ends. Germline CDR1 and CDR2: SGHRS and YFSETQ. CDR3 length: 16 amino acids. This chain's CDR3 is CASSLMWGAGTGELFF. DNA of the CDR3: TGCGCCAGCAGCTTGATGTGGGGAGCGGGCACCGGGGAGCTGTTTTTT.

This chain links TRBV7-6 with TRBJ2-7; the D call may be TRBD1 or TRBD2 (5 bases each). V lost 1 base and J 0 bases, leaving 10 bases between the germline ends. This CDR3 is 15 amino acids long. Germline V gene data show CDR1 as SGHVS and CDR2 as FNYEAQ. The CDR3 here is CASSLGDASSYEQYF. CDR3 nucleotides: TGTGCCAGCAGCTTAGGGGACGCAAGCTCCTACGAGCAGTACTTC.

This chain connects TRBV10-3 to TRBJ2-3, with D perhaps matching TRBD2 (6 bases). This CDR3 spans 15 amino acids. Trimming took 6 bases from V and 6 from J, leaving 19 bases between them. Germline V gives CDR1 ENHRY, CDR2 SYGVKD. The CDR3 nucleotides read TGTGCCATCAGAAAGGGAGGCCCGGGGGTGGATACGCAGTATTTT. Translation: CAIRKGGPGVDTQYF.

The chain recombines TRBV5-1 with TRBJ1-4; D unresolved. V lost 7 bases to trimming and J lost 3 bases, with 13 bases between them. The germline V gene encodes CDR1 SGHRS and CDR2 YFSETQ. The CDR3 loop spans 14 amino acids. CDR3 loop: CASSSRTPNEKLFF. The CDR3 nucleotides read TGCGCCAGCTCTTCAAGGACCCCTAATGAAAAACTGTTTTTT.

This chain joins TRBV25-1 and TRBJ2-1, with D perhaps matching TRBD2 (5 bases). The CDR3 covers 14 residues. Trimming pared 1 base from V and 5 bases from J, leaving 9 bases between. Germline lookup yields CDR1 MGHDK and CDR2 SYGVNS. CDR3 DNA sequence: TGTGCCAGCAGTGAATGGACTGACCACAATGAGCAGTTCTTC. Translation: CASSEWTDHNEQFF.

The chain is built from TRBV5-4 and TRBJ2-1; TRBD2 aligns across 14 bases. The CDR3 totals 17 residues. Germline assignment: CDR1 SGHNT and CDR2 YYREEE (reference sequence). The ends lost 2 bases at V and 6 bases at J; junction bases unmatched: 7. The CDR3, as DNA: TGTGCCAGCAGCTTACTACAGACTAGCGGGAGGGCCAATGAGCAGTTCTTC. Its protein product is CASSLLQTSGRANEQFF.